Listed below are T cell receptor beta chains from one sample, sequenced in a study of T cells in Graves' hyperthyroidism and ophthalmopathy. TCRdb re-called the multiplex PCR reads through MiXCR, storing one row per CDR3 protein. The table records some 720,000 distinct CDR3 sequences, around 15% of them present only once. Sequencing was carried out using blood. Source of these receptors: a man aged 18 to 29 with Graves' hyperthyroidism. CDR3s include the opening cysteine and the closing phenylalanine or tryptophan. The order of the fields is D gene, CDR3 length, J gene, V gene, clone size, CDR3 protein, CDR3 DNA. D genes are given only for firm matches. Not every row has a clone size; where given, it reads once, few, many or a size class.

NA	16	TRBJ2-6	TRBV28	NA	CASSALGNPGANVLTF	TGTGCCAGCAGTGCCTTGGGGAATCCTGGGGCCAACGTCCTGACTTTC
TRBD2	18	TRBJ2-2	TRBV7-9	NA	CASSLVASGLANTGELFF	TGTGCCAGCAGCTTAGTTGCTAGCGGACTCGCGAACACCGGGGAGCTGTTTTTT
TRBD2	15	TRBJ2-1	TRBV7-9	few	CASSQTSGGGDEQFF	TGTGCCAGCAGCCAGACTAGCGGCGGAGGGGATGAGCAGTTCTTC
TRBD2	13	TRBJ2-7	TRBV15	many	CATSTSTSAEQYF	TGTGCCACCAGCACCTCTACTAGCGCCGAGCAGTACTTC
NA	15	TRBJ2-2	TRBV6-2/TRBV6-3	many	CASSRGIRNTGELFF	TGTGCCAGCAGCCGCGGTATCAGGAACACCGGGGAGCTGTTTTTT
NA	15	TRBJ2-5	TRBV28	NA	CASSEQGRRGETQYF	TGTGCCAGCAGTGAACAGGGGAGGCGGGGAGAGACCCAGTACTTC
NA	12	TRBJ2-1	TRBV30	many	CAWRPTGDEQFF	TGTGCCTGGAGACCGACGGGTGATGAGCAGTTCTTC
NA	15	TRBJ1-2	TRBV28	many	CASSSSRAPNYGYTF	TGTGCCAGCAGTTCCTCGCGGGCGCCTAACTATGGCTACACCTTC
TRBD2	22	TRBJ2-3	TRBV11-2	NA	CASSLEASGRASKQWGTDTQYF	TGTGCCAGCAGCTTAGAGGCTAGCGGGAGGGCCTCGAAGCAATGGGGCACAGATACGCAGTATTTT
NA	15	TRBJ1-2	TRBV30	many	CAWGGAGRGSYGYTF	TGTGCCTGGGGCGGGGCAGGGAGAGGGAGCTATGGCTACACCTTC
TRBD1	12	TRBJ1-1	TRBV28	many	CASRDGTVEAFF	TGTGCCAGCAGGGATGGGACAGTTGAAGCTTTCTTT
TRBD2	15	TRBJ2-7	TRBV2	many	CAFAGLAGISYEQYF	TGTGCCTTTGCTGGGCTAGCGGGGATTTCCTACGAGCAGTACTTC
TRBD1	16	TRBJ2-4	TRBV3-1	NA	CASSPSRGQAKNIQYF	TGTGCCAGCAGCCCCTCGAGGGGGCAAGCCAAAAACATTCAGTACTTC
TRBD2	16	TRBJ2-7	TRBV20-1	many	CSARVPPGGSSYEQYF	TGCAGTGCTAGAGTTCCTCCGGGCGGGAGCTCCTACGAGCAGTACTTC
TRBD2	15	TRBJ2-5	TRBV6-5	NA	CASSYDSSGKETQYF	TGTGCCAGCAGTTACGATTCTAGCGGGAAAGAGACCCAGTACTTC
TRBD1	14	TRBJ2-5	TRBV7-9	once	CASSLIRGSETQYF	TGTGCCAGCAGCTTAATCAGGGGGAGTGAGACCCAGTACTTC
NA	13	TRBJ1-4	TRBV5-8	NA	CATRELTNEKLFF	TGTGCCACCCGAGAACTAACTAATGAAAAACTGTTTTTT
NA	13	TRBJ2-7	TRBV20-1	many	CSAMELEAYEQYF	TGCAGTGCTATGGAACTAGAAGCCTACGAGCAGTACTTC
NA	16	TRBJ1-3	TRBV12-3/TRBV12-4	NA	CASSSRGPGSGNTIYF	TGTGCCAGCAGTTCGAGGGGTCCGGGCTCTGGAAACACCATATATTTT
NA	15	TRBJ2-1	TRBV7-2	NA	CASGPSGATHNEQFF	TGTGCCAGCGGCCCGTCGGGGGCCACCCACAATGAGCAGTTCTTC
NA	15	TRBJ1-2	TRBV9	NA	CASSVELGWLGGYTF	TGTGCCAGCAGCGTAGAGCTGGGTTGGCTGGGTGGCTACACCTTC
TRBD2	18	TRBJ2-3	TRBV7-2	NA	CASSLVLAGGISTDTQYF	TGTGCCAGCAGCTTAGTACTAGCGGGAGGGATTAGCACAGATACGCAGTATTTT
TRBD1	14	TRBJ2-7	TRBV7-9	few	CASLGTGRSYEQYF	TGTGCCAGCTTGGGGACAGGGCGGTCCTACGAGCAGTACTTC
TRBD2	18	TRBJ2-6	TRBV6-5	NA	CASSYVAGVFSGANVLTF	TGTGCCAGCAGTTACGTAGCGGGAGTGTTCTCTGGGGCCAACGTCCTGACTTTC